The entry below gives a single T cell receptor beta chain sequence along with its context. This CDR3 has 14 amino acids. The germline gives CDR1 LNHDA, CDR2 SQIVND (reference sequence). The V and J ends lost 5 bases and 4 bases, in that order; junction bases with no gene match: 4. The sample is drawn from a study of blood T cell repertoires in COVID-19. Study details: Collection of acute and convalescent COVID-19 samples took place in the United States, Italy and Spain. T cells, B-cell-depleted T cells, or PBMCs supplied cDNA or gDNA.

Per the original data handling: Amplifying reference gene primers gave estimates of nucleated cell counts. This table comes from immunoSEQ multiplex PCR, and its TCRdb copy is limited to in-frame clones, with some not included. Clonal size and the V and J genes are those of that table, whereas D and trimming came from the DNA. This sample has 100,000 to 150,000 clones, with 70% to 90% found just once. Sequenced material: peripheral blood. V and J are TRBV19 and TRBJ1-4; 7 nucleotides align to TRBD1. This receptor was taken from a human donor in a cohort sampled during active COVID-19. The DNA for the CDR3 is TGTGCCAGTAGTGCCGGGACAGTTAATGAAAAACTGTTTTTT. Amino acids: CASSAGTVNEKLFF.